One and the same sample provided the 14 T cell receptor beta chains below, sequenced in a study of cytomegalovirus exposure and HLA in healthy donors (TCRdb year 2017). Preparation of the library involved the immunoSEQ multiplex PCR assay. The multiplex PCR relied on a mix of 60 forward primers for TCR Vbeta segments and 13 reverse primers for TCR Jbeta segments. In its TCRdb copy, this immuneACCESS table keeps in-frame sequences only and misses some clones. Where compared with another copy, unresolved V genes explain less than half of these, and the others have no known cause. Recorded for this sample are approximately 150,000 clones; around two thirds of them occurred a single time. The leading ten clones occupy about 10% of the sample. The sample consisted of PBMCs. The receptors originated from a man aged 30-40 years in good health and CMV-seropositive.

With regard to this clone: This same CDR3 is encoded by further DNA sequences in the sample. This sequence joins TRBV28 and TRBJ2-7, with D possibly being TRBD1 (5 bases). Germline CDR1 and CDR2: MDHEN and SYDVKM. The CDR3 length is 11 residues. The V end lost 8 bases, the J end lost 2 bases, and 7 bases lay between the germline ends. CDR3 sequence reads: CASQGTYEQYF. CDR3 DNA: TGTGCCAGCCAGGGAACCTACGAGCAGTACTTC. Using reference TRBV28 and TRBJ2-7 for the parts outside the CDR3, the full variable domain is DVKVTQSSRYLVKRTGEKVFLECVQDMDHENMFWYRQDPGLGLRLIYFSYDVKMKEKGDIPEGYSVSREKKERFSLILESASTNQTSMYLCASQGTYEQYFGPGTRLTVT.

This sequence joins TRBV6-5 and TRBJ2-5; TRBD1 aligns across 10 bases. Germline values: CDR1 MNHEY, CDR2 SVGAGI. The CDR3 loop spans 15 amino acids. After removal of 4 bases from V and 11 bases from J, the junction contained 13 bases not matched to a gene. Written as DNA, the CDR3 is TGTGCCAGCAGTTCTCCGGGACAGGGGTTTAGGGAGCAGTACTTC. Its protein product is CASSSPGQGFREQYF.

This clone was observed a few times. Within the sample, other DNA sequences also encode this same CDR3. This rearrangement joins TRBV6-6 to TRBJ1-2, with 7 bases matching TRBD1. This CDR3 has 12 amino acids. J was trimmed by 6 bases and V by 5 bases; bases with no gene match: 3. Germline CDR1 reads MNHNY; CDR2 reads SVGAGI (reference sequence). The CDR3 coding sequence is TGTGCCAGCAGTAGACAGGGAGATGGCTACACCTTC. This gives the protein CASSRQGDGYTF.

This rearrangement joins TRBV6-6 to TRBJ2-3; TRBD2 might be the D (5 bases). Trimming cost V 6 bases and J 3 bases, with 10 bases left between them. This CDR3 region has 13 residues. Per the germline V gene, CDR1 is MNHNY and CDR2 is SVGAGI (reference sequence). In DNA, the CDR3 is TGTGCCAGCAGCCGGACTCAAACAGATACGCAGTATTTT. The encoded protein is CASSRTQTDTQYF.

The genes are TRBV12-5 and TRBJ1-6; 7 bases are shared with TRBD1. CDR3 length: 19 amino acids. In germline, CDR1 is LGHNT, CDR2 FRNRAP. V lost 0 bases and J lost 1; bases outside the gene matches: 9. The CDR3 loop reads CASGLVPPGQPSYNSPLHF. CDR3 in DNA: TGTGCTAGTGGTTTGGTACCCCCGGGACAGCCTTCCTATAATTCACCCCTCCACTTT. Variable domain in full (rest from reference TRBV12-5 and TRBJ1-6): DARVTQTPRHKVTEMGQEVTMRCQPILGHNTVFWYRQTMMQGLELLAYFRNRAPLDDSGMPKDRFSAEMPDATLATLKIQPSEPRDSAVYFCASGLVPPGQPSYNSPLHFGNGTRLTVT.

V is TRBV7-3 and J is TRBJ2-2, with TRBD1 matching over 7 bases. The germline V gene encodes CDR1 SGHTA and CDR2 FQGTGA. This CDR3 has 15 amino acids. The J segment lost 4 bases and the V segment lost 2 bases, leaving 4 bases of the junction unmatched. The CDR3 nucleotides read TGTGCCAGCAGCTTACTACCAGGGGGCACCGGGGAGCTGTTTTTT. This translates into CASSLLPGGTGELFF.

This chain joins TRBV18 and TRBJ2-3, with 9 positions matching TRBD2. From germline, CDR1 is KGHSH and CDR2 LQKENI. The CDR3 spans 15 residues. Trimming cost V 5 bases and J 0 bases; bases outside gene matches: 3. The CDR3 sequence: CASSWTSDSTDTQYF. DNA of the CDR3: TGTGCCAGCTCATGGACTAGCGACAGCACAGATACGCAGTATTTT.

J is TRBJ1-6 and V is TRBV7-2; D not resolved. Trimming cost V 5 bases and J 7 bases, with 6 bases left between them. Germline-derived CDR1 and CDR2 are SGHTA and FQGNSA. The CDR3 runs to 12 residues. The CDR3 coding sequence is TGTGCCAGCAGCCTCCCCAATTCACCCCTCCACTTT. Translation: CASSLPNSPLHF.

J is TRBJ2-7 and V is TRBV4-1, with D perhaps TRBD1 (5 bases). V gave up 0 bases and J gave up 6 bases, with 12 bases separating them. This CDR3 is 14 amino acids long. Germline CDR1 is MGHRA and CDR2 is YSYEKL. CDR3 residues: CASSQDWGGLEQYF. DNA of the CDR3: TGCGCCAGCAGCCAAGATTGGGGCGGCCTCGAGCAGTACTTC.

The V gene is TRBV5-6, the J gene TRBJ1-4, with D possibly being TRBD1 (6 bases). The V and J ends lost 5 bases and 3 bases respectively, with 11 bases between them. The germline CDR1 and CDR2 sequences are SGHDT and YYEEEE. This CDR3 comprises 14 residues. The CDR3 here is CASRRQEPNEKLFF. The CDR3 DNA is TGTGCCAGCAGACGACAGGAGCCTAATGAAAAACTGTTTTTT.

The genes are TRBV27 and TRBJ1-1; TRBD1 might be the D (6 bases). This CDR3 has 13 residues. Germline-derived CDR1 and CDR2 are MNHEY and SMNVEV (reference sequence). V was trimmed by 4 bases and J by 5 bases, leaving 11 bases between them. CDR3 nucleotide sequence: TGTGCCAGCAGTTGGGGGCGCGGGACTGAAGCTTTCTTT. Translation: CASSWGRGTEAFF.

The chain links TRBV5-5 to TRBJ1-3; 8 bases are shared with TRBD1. Germline V gene data show CDR1 as SGHKS and CDR2 as YYEKEE (reference sequence). Trimming at V came to 3 bases and at J to 0 bases, leaving 2 bases not matched to a gene. The CDR3 is 15 residues long. CDR3 sequence: CASSSDRASGNTIYF. CDR3 DNA: TGTGCCAGCAGCTCGGACAGGGCCTCTGGAAACACCATATATTTT. The full variable domain, with the rest looked up from reference TRBV5-5 and TRBJ1-3, is DAGVTQSPTHLIKTRGQQVTLRCSPISGHKSVSWYQQVLGQGPQFIFQYYEKEERGRGNFPDRFSARQFPNYSSELNVNALLLGDSALYLCASSSDRASGNTIYFGEGSWLTVV.

The chain has TRBV25-1 and TRBJ1-4, with D uncertain. This CDR3 is 13 amino acids long. The germline V gene encodes CDR1 MGHDK and CDR2 SYGVNS. V lost 3 bases, J lost 0 bases, and 2 bases lay in between. As DNA, the CDR3 is TGTGCCAGCAGTGATACAACTAATGAAAAACTGTTTTTT. Its translation is CASSDTTNEKLFF.

This chain connects TRBV16 to TRBJ1-1, with D perhaps TRBD1 (5 bases). Germline CDR1 KGHSY, CDR2 FQNENV. This CDR3 has 18 residues. V lost 0 bases and J 0 bases, leaving 17 bases between the germline ends. CDR3 amino acids: CASSQSAGEGLMNTEAFF. The DNA for the CDR3 is TGTGCCAGCAGCCAATCGGCGGGGGAGGGGTTAATGAACACTGAAGCTTTCTTT.